These 32 T cell receptor beta chains were sequenced from one sample in a study of T cell responses to AZD1222 COVID-19 vaccine. The assay was immunoSEQ multiplex PCR, and TCRdb's table has in-frame clones only and misses some. Here the sample spans more than 110,000 clones, roughly 90% being singletons. The starting material was peripheral blood, obtained on day 0 of AZD1222 vaccination. All receptors come from an adult in good health.

J is TRBJ1-3 and V is TRBV24-1; a possible D gene is TRBD1 (5 bases). Germline V gene data show CDR1 as KGHDR and CDR2 as SFDVKD. V lost 4 bases to trimming and J lost 4 bases, with 19 bases between them. The CDR3 extends over 17 amino acids. DNA for the CDR3: TGTGCCACCAGTGAAACTAGTCCGGGACCGGGAGGAAACACCATATATTTT. It codes for CATSETSPGPGGNTIYF.

The chain joins TRBV28 to TRBJ2-5; a weak D match, TRBD1 (6 bases). Per germline, CDR1 MDHEN and CDR2 SYDVKM. The ends were cut back, 6 bases at V and 5 bases at J, with 19 bases in the middle. There are 15 residues in the CDR3. CDR3 sequence (DNA): TGTGCCAGCAGCCCACCCCGGACAGCGCGCGAGACCCAGTACTTC. It translates to CASSPPRTARETQYF.

The CDR3 DNA reads TGTGCCAGTAGGTCTAGCGGGGGTTCCTACAATGAGCAGTTCTTC. Translating gives CASRSSGGSYNEQFF. The V gene is TRBV19, the J gene TRBJ2-1, with 10 bases aligning to TRBD2. The germline gives CDR1 LNHDA, CDR2 SQIVND (reference sequence). With V trimmed by 6 bases and J by 1 base, 3 bases remained unmatched. The CDR3 runs 15 residues.

The chain links TRBV5-5 to TRBJ2-7; D assignment may be TRBD1 or TRBD2 (5 bases each). V gave up 3 bases and J gave up 5 bases, with 9 bases separating them. This CDR3 is built from 12 residues. CDR1 and CDR2 from the germline V gene are SGHKS and YYEKEE (reference sequence). The CDR3 nucleotides are TGTGCCAGCAGCTGGGACGGGGACGAGCAGTACTTC. This encodes CASSWDGDEQYF.

V usage is TRBV5-1 and J usage is TRBJ1-1; tentatively, D is TRBD1 (6 bases). V was clipped by 3 bases and J by 2 bases, with 14 bases between them. Looked up from germline, CDR1 is SGHRS and CDR2 is YFSETQ. The CDR3 sequence is 15 residues long. Here the CDR3 DNA reads TGCGCCAGCAGCTCTTGGACAGATTCCAACACTGAAGCTTTCTTT. Protein: CASSSWTDSNTEAFF.

The J gene is TRBJ2-3, the V gene TRBV24-1; D is possibly TRBD1 (6 bases). Germline loops: CDR1 KGHDR, CDR2 SFDVKD. The CDR3 totals 16 residues. Between the trimmed V and J ends, which lost 4 bases and 0 bases, there was a span of 13 bases. In DNA, the CDR3 is TGTGCCACCAGTGACTCCGGGACAAGTAGCACAGATACGCAGTATTTT. This codes for CATSDSGTSSTDTQYF.

V is TRBV20-1 and J is TRBJ1-2, with D uncertain. Germline V gives CDR1 DFQATT, CDR2 SNEGSKA (reference sequence). V lost 3 bases and J 0 bases, leaving 23 bases between the germline ends. This CDR3 is built from 18 residues. CDR3 DNA sequence: TGCAGTGCTAGTCAGAATATAGCGCAGCTCGACTCTAACTATGGCTACACCTTC. Translated, it gives CSASQNIAQLDSNYGYTF.

This rearrangement joins TRBV25-1 to TRBJ1-1; no definite D call. V shed 2 bases and J shed 10 bases, with 23 bases lying between them. CDR3 length: 16 amino acids. Germline V gives CDR1 MGHDK, CDR2 SYGVNS. The CDR3 bases are TGTGCCAGCAGTGAAGCTGGAAAAGGGTCGCCTTCTCGAGCTTTCTTT. It translates to CASSEAGKGSPSRAFF.

The V call is TRBV3-1 (or the pseudogene TRBV3-2), the J call TRBJ1-1; unclear D gene. The CDR3 spans 15 residues. The germline V and J ends were trimmed by 0 bases and 5 bases, with 13 bases remaining between them. Germline-derived CDR1 and CDR2 are LGHDT and YNNKEL (reference sequence). The CDR3 loop reads CASSQDFMRRTEAFF. CDR3 in DNA: TGTGCCAGCAGCCAAGATTTTATGAGGAGAACTGAAGCTTTCTTT.

In its sample, this clone was seen once. V gene TRBV6-2 or TRBV6-3 combines with J gene TRBJ2-7, with 8 bases matching TRBD1. The CDR3 runs to 15 residues. V shed 6 bases and J 3 bases; nucleotides not matched to a gene: 10. Germline V CDR1 and CDR2: MNHEY, SVGEGT. The CDR3 region is CASSPYGRGLYEQYF. In DNA form, the CDR3 reads TGTGCCAGCAGCCCCTACGGCAGGGGGCTCTACGAGCAGTACTTC.

The V gene is TRBV6-5, the J gene TRBJ2-1, with D tentatively TRBD2 (7 bases). With 6 bases removed from V and 3 bases from J, the gap between germline ends came to 15 bases. CDR3 length equals 15 residues. From germline, CDR1 is MNHEY and CDR2 SVGAGI. The CDR3 region is CASRGGPTIYNEQFF. CDR3 DNA sequence: TGTGCCAGCAGGGGGGGGCCCACGATCTACAATGAGCAGTTCTTC.

The genes are TRBV28 and TRBJ2-7, with a tentative D call TRBD1 (6 bases). The CDR3 is 13 amino acids. Deletions cut 6 bases from V and 2 bases from J, with 11 bases between. In germline, CDR1 is MDHEN, CDR2 SYDVKM. The CDR3 here is CASRSRDTYEQYF. The DNA for the CDR3 is TGTGCCAGCAGGTCCCGGGACACCTACGAGCAGTACTTC. Supplemented by reference TRBV28 and TRBJ2-7, the full variable domain reads DVKVTQSSRYLVKRTGEKVFLECVQDMDHENMFWYRQDPGLGLRLIYFSYDVKMKEKGDIPEGYSVSREKKERFSLILESASTNQTSMYLCASRSRDTYEQYFGPGTRLTVT.

The rearrangement uses TRBV6-5 and TRBJ1-3; weak D call: TRBD1 (5 bases). The CDR3 is made up of 12 amino acids. V dropped 11 bases and J dropped 1 base, with 9 bases sitting between them. The V gene's germline CDR1 is MNHEY and CDR2 SVGAGI. CDR3 residues: CAGAASGNTIYF. CDR3 DNA sequence: TGTGCCGGGGCGGCTTCTGGAAACACCATATATTTT.

V gene TRBV7-2 combines with J gene TRBJ2-1, with 10 nucleotides matching TRBD2. Germline CDR1 is SGHTA and CDR2 is FQGNSA. The V segment lost 2 bases and the J segment 5 bases; nucleotides outside the gene matches: 3. The CDR3 is 15 residues long. CDR3: CASSLSGTSDNEQFF. The CDR3 DNA reads as TGTGCCAGCAGCTTATCCGGGACTAGCGACAATGAGCAGTTCTTC. Combining the CDR3 with reference TRBV7-2 and TRBJ2-1 gives the whole variable domain GAGVSQSPSNKVTEKGKDVELRCDPISGHTALYWYRQSLGQGLEFLIYFQGNSAPDKSGLPSDRFSAERTGGSVSTLTIQRTQQEDSAVYLCASSLSGTSDNEQFFGPGTRLTVL.

This chain links TRBV12-3 or TRBV12-4 with TRBJ1-4; possibly TRBD1 for D (6 bases). The CDR3 is 12 amino acids. The V gene lost 8 bases and the J gene lost 4 bases, with 8 bases spanning the gap. The CDR3 loop is CASGGHNEKLFF. CDR3 bases: TGTGCCAGCGGGGGGCATAATGAAAAACTGTTTTTT.

The chain uses TRBV5-1 and TRBJ1-5, with 7 bases lining up with TRBD1. The germline gives CDR1 SGHRS, CDR2 YFSETQ. This CDR3 comprises 14 residues. Trimming took 4 bases from V and 1 from J; bases not matched to a gene: 2. The CDR3 sequence: CASSPGQSNQPQHF. The CDR3 DNA follows: TGCGCCAGCAGCCCGGGACAGAGCAATCAGCCCCAGCATTTT.

The chain is built from TRBV28 and TRBJ1-2; TRBD1 might be the D (6 bases). Germline CDR1 reads MDHEN; CDR2 reads SYDVKM. This CDR3 spans 13 amino acids. Trimming removed 6 bases from V and 5 bases from J, with 13 bases in between. The CDR3 spells CASRSGTPYGYTF. In nucleotides, the CDR3 is TGTGCCAGCAGGTCCGGGACACCGTATGGCTACACCTTC.

The V and J genes are TRBV5-1 and TRBJ2-3, with D unresolved. Between the trimmed V and J ends, which lost 0 bases and 6 bases, there was a span of 11 bases. This CDR3 spans 14 amino acids. CDR1 is SGHRS and CDR2 is YFSETQ in the germline V gene. In nucleotides, the CDR3 is TGCGCCAGCAGCTTGGATCCCCTTTTGGATACGCAGTATTTT. Translation: CASSLDPLLDTQYF.

J is TRBJ2-7 and V is TRBV21-1; TRBD2 is taken as the D call from the table, unchecked against the DNA. TRBV21-1 is deemed a pseudogene. This CDR3 is built from 14 residues. This chain's CDR3 is CASSKEAGLREQYF. CDR3 DNA sequence: TGTGCCAGCAGCAAAGAGGCTGGACTACGGGAGCAGTACTTC.

This clone has a single count. V usage is TRBV12-3 or TRBV12-4 and J usage is TRBJ1-2, with TRBD1 identical over 7 bases. V was pared by 6 bases and J by 3 bases, with 4 bases of the junction left unmatched. The CDR3 length is 13 residues. In DNA, the CDR3 is TGTGCCAGCAGCCGACAGGGAGACTATGGCTACACCTTC. As protein: CASSRQGDYGYTF.

CDR3: CASSWSGLSGNTIYF. Here the CDR3 DNA reads TGTGCCAGCAGCTGGTCTGGATTGTCTGGAAACACCATATATTTT. The chain is built from TRBV7-2 and TRBJ1-3; D is unresolved. Germline lookup yields CDR1 SGHTA and CDR2 FQGNSA. V was trimmed by 4 bases and J by 1 base, leaving 11 bases between them. This CDR3 is built from 15 residues.

The genes are TRBV2 and TRBJ2-5; 10 bases are shared with TRBD1. The germline gives CDR1 SNHLY, CDR2 FYNNEI. V was clipped by 5 bases and J by 2 bases; unmatched bases: 2. The CDR3 totals 14 residues. The CDR3: CASSTDRGQETQYF. The CDR3 region has the DNA TGTGCCAGCAGTACGGACAGGGGGCAAGAGACCCAGTACTTC.

The genes are TRBV11-3 and TRBJ1-1; 7 positions match TRBD1. Germline trimming cut 7 bases from V and 6 bases from J; bases unmatched to any gene: 8. The CDR3 loop spans 13 amino acids. CDR1 SGHNT and CDR2 YENEEA come from the germline V gene. This CDR3 reads CASTRQGKAEAFF. DNA of the CDR3: TGTGCCAGCACCCGACAGGGAAAGGCTGAAGCTTTCTTT.

This chain links TRBV27 with TRBJ2-7, with D possibly being TRBD1 (5 bases). CDR1 and CDR2 (germline): MNHEY, SMNVEV (reference sequence). This CDR3 is built from 13 residues. Trimming took 6 bases from V and 6 from J, leaving 15 bases between them. CDR3 nucleotides: TGTGCCAGCAGACCGCCCAGGGTGGGCGAGCAGTACTTC. Translated, it gives CASRPPRVGEQYF.

The gene calls are TRBV14 and TRBJ1-6; 7 bases align to TRBD1. Germline V gives CDR1 SGHDN, CDR2 FVKESK. The CDR3 contains 15 residues. The V gene end was trimmed by 2 bases and the J gene end by 7 bases; junction bases not matched to a gene: 5. The chain's CDR3 is CASSQPGTANSPLHF. CDR3 bases: TGTGCCAGCAGCCAACCTGGGACAGCAAATTCACCCCTCCACTTT.

A single count supports this clone. V gene TRBV20-1 combines with J gene TRBJ2-7, with a weak D call TRBD2 (6 bases). The CDR3 sequence is 11 residues long. CDR1 DFQATT and CDR2 SNEGSKA come from the germline V gene (reference sequence). Trimming shortened V by 6 bases and J by 4 bases, and 10 bases separated the two germline ends. The CDR3 loop is CSAKLAYEQYF. Written as DNA, the CDR3 is TGCAGTGCAAAACTAGCTTACGAGCAGTACTTC.

This clone has a single count. J is TRBJ2-7 and V is TRBV11-2, with 10 bases fitting TRBD1. J was trimmed by 2 bases and V by 4 bases; bases with no gene match: 2. This CDR3 has 14 amino acids. Germline assignment: CDR1 SGHAT and CDR2 FQNNGV. This CDR3 is CASSSGTGAYEQYF. The CDR3 DNA is TGTGCCAGCAGCTCAGGGACAGGGGCCTACGAGCAGTACTTC.

The table lists this clone with a count of one. V gene TRBV6-5 combines with J gene TRBJ2-7; TRBD1 matches at 9 bases. V shed 10 bases and J 5 bases; nucleotides not matched to a gene: 12. CDR3 length: 14 residues. Germline CDR1 is MNHEY and CDR2 is SVGAGI. This CDR3 reads CATRLGTGRNEQYF. The CDR3 nucleotides are TGTGCCACCAGACTTGGGACAGGGAGGAACGAGCAGTACTTC.

The chain uses TRBV29-1 and TRBJ1-1; the D is unclear. V was clipped by 7 bases and J by 1 base, with 13 bases between them. CDR3 length equals 13 residues. Germline V gives CDR1 SQVTM, CDR2 ANQGSEA. This CDR3 is CSASRARNTEAFF. The DNA of the CDR3 is TGCAGCGCCTCGCGGGCCCGGAACACTGAAGCTTTCTTT.

The chain uses TRBV29-1 and TRBJ2-1; a weak D match, TRBD1 (5 bases). The V end lost 8 bases, the J end lost 8 bases, and 16 bases lay between the germline ends. Germline values: CDR1 SQVTM, CDR2 ANQGSEA. The CDR3 extends over 12 amino acids. In DNA form, the CDR3 reads TGCAGCCTGAAGGGGTCGAGCGATGAGCAGTTCTTC. This encodes CSLKGSSDEQFF.

The genes are TRBV27 and TRBJ2-7, with D possibly matching TRBD1 (6 bases). V was trimmed by 5 bases and J by 0 bases, leaving 11 bases between them. There are 14 residues in the CDR3. Germline CDR1 MNHEY, CDR2 SMNVEV (reference sequence). The CDR3 nucleotides read TGTGCCAGCAGTGGGGGACACCTCTCCTACGAGCAGTACTTC. This encodes CASSGGHLSYEQYF.

This clone was observed once. The V and J genes are TRBV20-1 and TRBJ1-1; D not resolved. This CDR3 is built from 11 residues. Trimming left V 6 bases short and J 0 bases short, with 5 bases between. CDR1 and CDR2 from the germline V gene are DFQATT and SNEGSKA (reference sequence). CDR3: CSAHMNTEAFF. The CDR3 DNA sequence: TGCAGTGCACACATGAACACTGAAGCTTTCTTT.